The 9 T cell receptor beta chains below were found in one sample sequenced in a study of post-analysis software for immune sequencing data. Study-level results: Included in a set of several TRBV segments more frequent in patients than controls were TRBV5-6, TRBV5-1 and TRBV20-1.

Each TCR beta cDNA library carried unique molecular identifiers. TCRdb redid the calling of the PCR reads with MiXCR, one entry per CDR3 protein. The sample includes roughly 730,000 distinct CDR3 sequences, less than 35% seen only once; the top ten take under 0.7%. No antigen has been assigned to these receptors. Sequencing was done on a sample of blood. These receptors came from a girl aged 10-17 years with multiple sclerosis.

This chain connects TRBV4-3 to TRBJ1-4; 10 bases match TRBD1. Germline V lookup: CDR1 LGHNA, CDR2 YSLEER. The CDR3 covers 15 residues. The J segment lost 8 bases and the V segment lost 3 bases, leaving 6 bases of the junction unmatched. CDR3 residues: CASSQGTGVREKLFF. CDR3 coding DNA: TGCGCCAGCAGCCAGGGGACAGGGGTGCGAGAAAAACTGTTTTTT.

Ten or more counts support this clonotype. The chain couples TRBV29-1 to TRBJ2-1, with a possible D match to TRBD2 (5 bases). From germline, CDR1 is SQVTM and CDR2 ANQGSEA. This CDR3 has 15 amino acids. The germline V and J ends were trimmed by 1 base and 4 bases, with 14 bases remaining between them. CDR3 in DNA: TGCAGCGTTGAAGGGTCCAGCGGAACTTACAATGAGCAGTTCTTC. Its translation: CSVEGSSGTYNEQFF.

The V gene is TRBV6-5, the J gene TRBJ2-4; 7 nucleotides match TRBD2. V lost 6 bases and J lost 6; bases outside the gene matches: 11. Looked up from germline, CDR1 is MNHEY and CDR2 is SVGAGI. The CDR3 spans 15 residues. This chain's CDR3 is CASSRGVRGRNIQYF. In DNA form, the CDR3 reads TGTGCCAGCAGCCGGGGGGTTAGGGGAAGAAACATTCAGTACTTC.

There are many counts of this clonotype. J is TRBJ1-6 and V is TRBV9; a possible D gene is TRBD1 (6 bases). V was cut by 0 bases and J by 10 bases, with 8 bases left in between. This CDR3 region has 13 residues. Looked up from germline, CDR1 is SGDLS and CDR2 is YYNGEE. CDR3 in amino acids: CASSVEGGSPLHF. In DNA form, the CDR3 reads TGTGCCAGCAGCGTAGAGGGGGGCTCACCCCTCCACTTT.

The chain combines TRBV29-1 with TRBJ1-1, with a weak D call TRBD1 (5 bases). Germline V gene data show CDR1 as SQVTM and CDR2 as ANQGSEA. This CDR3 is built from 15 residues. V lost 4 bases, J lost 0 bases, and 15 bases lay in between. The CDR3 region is CSVAEGSSVNTEAFF. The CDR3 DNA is TGCAGCGTTGCAGAGGGGTCGTCGGTGAACACTGAAGCTTTCTTT.

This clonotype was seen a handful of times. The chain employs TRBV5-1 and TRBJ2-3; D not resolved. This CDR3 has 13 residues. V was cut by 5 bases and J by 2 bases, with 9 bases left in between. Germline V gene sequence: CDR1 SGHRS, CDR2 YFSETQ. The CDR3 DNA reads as TGCGCCAGCAGACAGAGTACCACAGATACGCAGTATTTT. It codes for CASRQSTTDTQYF.

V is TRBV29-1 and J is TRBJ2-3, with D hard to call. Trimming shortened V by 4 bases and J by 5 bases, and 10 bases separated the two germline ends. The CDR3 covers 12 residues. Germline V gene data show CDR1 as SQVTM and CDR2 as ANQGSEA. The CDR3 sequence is CSVVQAEDTQYF. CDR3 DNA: TGCAGCGTTGTGCAGGCAGAAGATACGCAGTATTTT.

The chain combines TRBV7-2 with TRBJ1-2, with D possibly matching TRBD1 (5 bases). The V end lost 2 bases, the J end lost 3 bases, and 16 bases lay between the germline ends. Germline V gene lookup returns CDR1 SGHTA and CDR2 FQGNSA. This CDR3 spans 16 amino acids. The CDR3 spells CASSLYRQIRDYGYTF. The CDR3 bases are TGTGCCAGCAGCTTATATAGACAGATAAGAGACTATGGCTACACCTTC.

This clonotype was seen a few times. The CDR3 DNA sequence: TGCGCCAGCAGCCAAGATGAGCCAGACTCTGGGGCCAACGTCCTGACTTTC. Residues: CASSQDEPDSGANVLTF. V gene TRBV4-3 combines with J gene TRBJ2-6; D gene unclear. Germline assignment: CDR1 LGHNA and CDR2 YSLEER. The ends were cut back, 0 bases at V and 0 bases at J, with 9 bases in the middle. This CDR3 spans 17 amino acids.